Below are 11 T cell receptor beta chains sequenced from a single sample in a study of T cell responses to AZD1222 COVID-19 vaccine. Method: immunoSEQ multiplex PCR; TCRdb's copy keeps in-frame clones and lacks some. In the table there are 150,000 to 200,000 clones, 85% to 95% of which are singletons. The material was peripheral blood, obtained on day 0 of AZD1222 vaccination. These receptors originate from an adult in good health.

The rearrangement uses TRBV6-2 or TRBV6-3 and TRBJ2-1, with 7 bases lining up with TRBD2. This CDR3 has 15 amino acids. The V and J ends lost 3 bases and 9 bases, in that order; junction bases with no gene match: 11. Germline CDR1 reads MNHEY; CDR2 reads SVGEGT. The CDR3 region is CASSYYLERGGEQFF. The CDR3 DNA reads as TGTGCCAGCAGTTATTATTTGGAGCGGGGAGGTGAGCAGTTCTTC.

The J gene is TRBJ1-1, the V gene TRBV19; 9 bases fit TRBD1. With 4 bases clipped from V and 7 bases from J, the junction kept 13 bases outside the gene matches. The CDR3 contains 16 residues. Germline V CDR1 and CDR2: LNHDA, SQIVND (reference sequence). This chain's CDR3 is CASSKSGTGFVFEAFF. CDR3 in DNA: TGTGCCAGTAGTAAGTCCGGGACAGGGTTTGTTTTTGAAGCTTTCTTT.

This chain uses TRBV27 with TRBJ1-4; D gene uncertain. The CDR3 spans 17 residues. The germline gives CDR1 MNHEY, CDR2 SMNVEV (reference sequence). V lost 2 bases, J lost 3 bases, and 16 bases lay in between. CDR3 loop: CASSLLSPPRSNEKLFF. CDR3 DNA: TGTGCCAGCAGTTTACTCTCCCCACCCAGGTCTAATGAAAAACTGTTTTTT.

The rearrangement links TRBV28 to TRBJ1-2; TRBD1 aligns across 8 bases. Germline CDR1 and CDR2: MDHEN and SYDVKM. Trimming at V came to 6 bases and at J to 4 bases, leaving 4 bases not matched to a gene. The CDR3 is made up of 13 amino acids. CDR3 sequence (DNA): TGTGCCAGCAGAACCGGGACAGGCTATGGCTACACCTTC. Amino acids: CASRTGTGYGYTF.

The chain carries TRBV3-1 (or the pseudogene TRBV3-2) and TRBJ1-1, with TRBD1 matching 11 bases. Germline V gene lookup returns CDR1 LGHDT and CDR2 YNNKEL (reference sequence). This CDR3 has 15 residues. The V segment lost 4 bases and the J segment 1 base; nucleotides outside the gene matches: 2. The CDR3 is CASSPGTGGNTEAFF. The CDR3 coding sequence is TGTGCCAGCAGCCCGGGGACAGGGGGGAACACTGAAGCTTTCTTT.

The chain uses TRBV12-3 or TRBV12-4 and TRBJ1-2; TRBD1 might be the D (6 bases). The CDR3 sequence is 13 residues long. The V end lost 3 bases, the J end lost 4 bases, and 9 bases lay between the germline ends. Here the CDR3 reads CASSLTGAYGYTF. The CDR3 nucleotides read TGTGCCAGCAGTTTGACGGGGGCCTATGGCTACACCTTC.

J is TRBJ2-3 and V is TRBV28, with D unclear. V shed 3 bases and J shed 2 bases, with 6 bases lying between them. Germline V gene sequence: CDR1 MDHEN, CDR2 SYDVKM. CDR3 size: 13 residues. The CDR3: CASSFRTTDTQYF. CDR3 in DNA: TGTGCCAGCAGTTTTAGAACCACAGATACGCAGTATTTT.

The chain employs TRBV3-1 (or the pseudogene TRBV3-2) and TRBJ2-7; 8 nucleotides match TRBD2. This CDR3 contains 18 residues. The V gene's germline CDR1 is LGHDT and CDR2 YNNKEL (reference sequence). The ends lost 1 base at V and 0 bases at J; junction bases unmatched: 11. The CDR3 reads CASSQVPPREGHSYEQYF. The CDR3 DNA is TGTGCCAGCAGCCAAGTCCCACCACGGGAGGGCCACTCCTACGAGCAGTACTTC.

This clone was seen only a few times. This sequence joins TRBV14 and TRBJ2-7; a weak D match, TRBD2 (6 bases). Germline V CDR1 and CDR2: SGHDN, FVKESK. There are 15 residues in the CDR3. Trimming cost V 2 bases and J 0 bases, with 11 bases left between them. The CDR3 loop is CASSQHYGGSYEQYF. In DNA, the CDR3 is TGTGCCAGCAGCCAACACTACGGGGGCTCCTACGAGCAGTACTTC.

This chain links TRBV7-9 with TRBJ1-3, with unresolved D. This CDR3 is 14 amino acids long. Trimming shortened V by 6 bases and J by 1 base, and 10 bases separated the two germline ends. Germline-derived CDR1 and CDR2 are SEHNR and FQNEAQ (reference sequence). The CDR3 DNA follows: TGTGCCAGCAGTTCGCGCGGTTCTGGAAACACCATATATTTT. This codes for CASSSRGSGNTIYF.

The V gene is TRBV10-3, the J gene TRBJ1-1; D gene ambiguous. Per germline, CDR1 ENHRY and CDR2 SYGVKD. Between the trimmed V and J ends, which lost 10 bases and 6 bases, there was a span of 18 bases. This CDR3 is built from 13 residues. The CDR3 protein is CATSPYTLAEAFF. CDR3 coding DNA: TGTGCCACCTCGCCCTATACGTTGGCTGAAGCTTTCTTT.